This T cell receptor beta chain was identified during a study of blood T cell repertoires in COVID-19. Study-level background: From T cells, B-cell-depleted T cells, or PBMCs came the material, which was cDNA or gDNA.

Generated by immunoSEQ multiplex PCR, the TCRdb table keeps only in-frame clones and is missing some. The sample has about 90,000 clones, about nine tenths seen once. Trimming left V 5 bases short and J 3 bases short, with 11 bases between. CDR3 size: 13 residues. Germline V gives CDR1 GTSNPN, CDR2 SVGIG (reference sequence). The sequence was obtained from a man aged 55 to 70 with acute or convalescent COVID-19. This sequence joins TRBV30 and TRBJ1-5, with a tentative D call TRBD1 (6 bases). Material: peripheral blood. The CDR3 DNA reads as TGTGCCTGGGCGGGGGGCCTCAATCAGCCCCAGCATTTT. It specifies CAWAGGLNQPQHF.